This passage covers 14 T cell receptor beta chains from one sample sequenced in a study of somatic mutations in cytotoxic T cells in rheumatoid arthritis. Profiled with immunoSEQ multiplex PCR; TCRdb holds only in-frame clones, not every one. The data hold nearly 20,000 clones, with around 85% observed a single time. The specimen sequenced was CD8+ T cells sorted from blood. The origin of the receptors is a man aged 35 to 55 in good health.

The V gene is TRBV27, the J gene TRBJ1-2; 8 bases agree with TRBD1. This CDR3 has 19 amino acids. Germline CDR1 reads MNHEY; CDR2 reads SMNVEV (reference sequence). The junction had 21 bases not matched to a gene; V was cut back by 5 bases and J by 4 bases. The CDR3 is CASSPRHFDRGISIYGYTF. For the CDR3, the DNA is TGTGCCAGCAGTCCCCGACATTTCGACAGGGGAATATCGATCTATGGCTACACCTTC.

The rearrangement joins TRBV7-9 to TRBJ2-3; tentative D call: TRBD2 (5 bases). From germline, CDR1 is SEHNR and CDR2 FQNEAQ (reference sequence). The CDR3 has 16 amino acids. Trimming stripped 5 bases from V and 2 bases from J, with 17 bases between. The CDR3 protein is CASSPPAGGHTDTQYF. The CDR3 DNA is TGTGCCAGCAGCCCCCCCGCGGGCGGGCACACAGATACGCAGTATTTT.

This clone has just one count. This chain uses TRBV5-4 with TRBJ1-2; TRBD1 might be the D (6 bases). Trimming pared 0 bases from V and 3 bases from J, leaving 6 bases between. Germline lookup yields CDR1 SGHNT and CDR2 YYREEE (reference sequence). This CDR3 contains 13 residues. CDR3 in amino acids: CASSLAGDYGYTF. Here the CDR3 DNA reads TGTGCCAGCAGCTTGGCAGGGGACTATGGCTACACCTTC.

The gene calls are TRBV28 and TRBJ2-7; 8 nucleotides line up with TRBD1. This CDR3 region has 20 residues. Unmatched junction bases numbered 19, after V lost 3 bases and J lost 0 bases. Germline CDR1 MDHEN, CDR2 SYDVKM. The CDR3 bases are TGTGCCAGCAGTTTCCCTATAAGGACAGGGAGTTTGATGGGCTCCTACGAGCAGTACTTC. This translates into CASSFPIRTGSLMGSYEQYF.

The chain links TRBV19 to TRBJ2-1; perhaps TRBD2 as D (5 bases). V lost 5 bases and J 2 bases, leaving 16 bases between the germline ends. This CDR3 region has 16 residues. Germline CDR1 LNHDA, CDR2 SQIVND (reference sequence). The CDR3 coding sequence is TGTGCCAGTAGTCCCCGTCCGGGGAGCACCTACAATGAGCAGTTCTTC. Protein: CASSPRPGSTYNEQFF. Looking up the rest from reference TRBV19 and TRBJ2-1 gives the full variable domain: DGGITQSPKYLFRKEGQNVTLSCEQNLNHDAMYWYRQDPGQGLRLIYYSQIVNDFQKGDIAEGYSVSREKKESFPLTVTSAQKNPTAFYLCASSPRPGSTYNEQFFGPGTRLTVL.

CDR3: CASSWGASGTDTQYF. CDR3 in DNA: TGTGCCAGCAGCTGGGGTGCTAGCGGCACAGATACGCAGTATTTT. The chain is built from TRBV5-4 and TRBJ2-3, with a tentative D call TRBD2 (6 bases). Germline CDR1 reads SGHNT; CDR2 reads YYREEE (reference sequence). With 3 bases removed from V and 1 base from J, the gap between germline ends came to 12 bases. This CDR3 spans 15 amino acids. The full variable domain, its missing parts supplied by reference TRBV5-4 and TRBJ2-3, is ETGVTQSPTHLIKTRGQQVTLRCSSQSGHNTVSWYQQALGQGPQFIFQYYREEENGRGNFPPRFSGLQFPNYSSELNVNALELDDSALYLCASSWGASGTDTQYFGPGTRLTVL.

The chain joins TRBV7-8 to TRBJ1-3, with TRBD1 as a possible D gene (5 bases). CDR3 size: 17 residues. V was cut by 1 base and J by 3 bases, with 16 bases left in between. Germline V CDR1 and CDR2: SGHVS, FQNEAQ. For the CDR3, the DNA is TGTGCCAGCAGCTTAGGCTCGCTAGGAGGGGTTGGAAACACCATATATTTT. As protein: CASSLGSLGGVGNTIYF.

This clone is labeled as medium-sized (0.01 to 0.1%). The CDR3 reads CASSPGGARAYF. CDR3 nucleotide sequence: TGTGCCAGCAGCCCAGGGGGGGCTCGGGCGTACTTC. The chain links TRBV2 to TRBJ2-7; D might be TRBD1 or TRBD2, each matching 7 bases. CDR1 is SNHLY, CDR2 FYNNEI, per germline. The CDR3 extends over 12 amino acids. Trimming shortened V by 6 bases and J by 12 bases, and 18 bases separated the two germline ends.

In this sample, this clone turned up a few times. The chain links TRBV4-1 to TRBJ2-1; maybe TRBD2 (5 bases). Germline V gene sequence: CDR1 MGHRA, CDR2 YSYEKL. The CDR3 runs 14 residues. Trimming removed 3 bases from V and 4 bases from J, with 10 bases in between. DNA for the CDR3: TGCGCCAGCAGCCATTTGGGCGGGTACAATGAGCAGTTCTTC. Translated: CASSHLGGYNEQFF.

The chain employs TRBV28 and TRBJ2-7; TRBD1 agrees at 7 bases. The CDR3 spans 15 residues. Germline V gene data show CDR1 as MDHEN and CDR2 as SYDVKM. J gave up 3 bases and V 7 bases, and 12 bases lay outside the gene matches. The CDR3 loop is CASMRTAGGFYEQYF. The CDR3 DNA sequence: TGTGCCAGCATGAGGACCGCAGGGGGTTTCTACGAGCAGTACTTC.

The V and J genes are TRBV27 and TRBJ2-7, with D perhaps given as TRBD1 or TRBD2 (6 bases each). V was cut by 3 bases and J by 2 bases, with 11 bases left in between. CDR1 MNHEY and CDR2 SMNVEV come from the germline V gene (reference sequence). CDR3 length equals 14 residues. The CDR3 region is CASSLGGPPYEQYF. In DNA form, the CDR3 reads TGTGCCAGCAGTTTGGGGGGCCCCCCCTACGAGCAGTACTTC.

This chain joins TRBV4-3 and TRBJ2-7; D might be TRBD2 (7 bases). CDR3 length: 15 residues. Trimming cost V 0 bases and J 3 bases, with 12 bases left between them. CDR1 is LGHNA, CDR2 YSLEER, per germline. The CDR3 DNA reads as TGCGCCAGCAGCCAAGATGGGGGGGCTGACTACGAGCAGTACTTC. As protein: CASSQDGGADYEQYF.

V is TRBV2 and J is TRBJ2-7; D gene uncertain. V gave up 3 bases and J gave up 3 bases, with 12 bases separating them. CDR3 length: 14 residues. Germline values: CDR1 SNHLY, CDR2 FYNNEI. CDR3 region: CASSDVLPNYEQYF. In DNA form, the CDR3 reads TGTGCCAGCAGTGACGTCCTACCCAACTACGAGCAGTACTTC.

The chain employs TRBV4-1 and TRBJ1-1, with a possible D match to TRBD1 (5 bases). The ends were cut back, 4 bases at V and 4 bases at J, with 13 bases in the middle. The CDR3 is 14 residues long. Germline values: CDR1 MGHRA, CDR2 YSYEKL. The CDR3 DNA reads as TGCGCCAGCAGCCCAATTTGGGGGGGCACTGAAGCTTTCTTT. Amino acid sequence: CASSPIWGGTEAFF.